This T cell receptor (beta chain) was obtained from a study of blood T cell repertoires in COVID-19. Study summary: Spain, Italy and the United States supplied samples that represented acute and convalescent COVID-19. The analysed material was cDNA or gDNA that came from T cells, B-cell-depleted T cells, or PBMCs.

In the authors' workflow: How many nucleated cells were present was estimated from reference gene primer amplification. Using immunoSEQ multiplex PCR, the repertoire was profiled, and TCRdb retains in-frame clones only, with some absent. From that table come the V and J calls and clone size; the DNA was used to work out D and trimming. Of about 140,000 clones in the sample, around 80% were seen once. The CDR3 has 10 residues. Looked up from germline, CDR1 is SGHTS and CDR2 is YDEGEE. V was clipped by 1 base and J by 14 bases; unmatched bases: 0. The source of this sequence is a man in his 60s with acute or convalescent COVID-19. The sequencing sample was made of peripheral blood. This chain uses TRBV5-8 with TRBJ2-3; TRBD2 agrees at 8 bases. CDR3 sequence (DNA): TGTGCCAGCAGCTTGCGGGGGGGGTATTTT. Its protein product is CASSLRGGYF.